The source of this T cell receptor (beta chain) is a study of cytomegalovirus exposure and HLA in healthy donors. As concerns this clone: The antigen remains unidentified.

Primers: 60 Vbeta forward and 13 Jbeta reverse. Assay used: immunoSEQ multiplex PCR; TCRdb lists only in-frame clones, some missing. This table holds some 150,000 clones, about three quarters found once. Study results and limitations: Upon later analysis, TCR association rates were observed to vary by HLA locus, being highest for DRB1 and lowest for HLA-C.

Germline CDR1 reads MNHEY; CDR2 reads SVGAGI. V lost 2 bases to trimming and J lost 0 bases, with 10 bases between them. There are 16 residues in the CDR3. The material sequenced was PBMCs. The chain recombines TRBV6-5 with TRBJ2-2, with D tentatively TRBD2 (6 bases). This receptor was obtained from a man in his forties in good health and CMV-seropositive. CDR3 amino acids: CASSYGSGANTGELFF. The DNA of the CDR3 is TGTGCCAGCAGTTACGGTAGCGGTGCGAACACCGGGGAGCTGTTTTTT.